The clone carrying this TCR beta chain has ten or more counts. The antigen is unknown. The junction departs from germline at one end; a sequencing error may be responsible. CDR3 length: 14 amino acids. CDR1 is SGHDT, CDR2 YYEEEE, per germline. These data come from a study of blood T cells in healthy people across ages. About the research overall: Capture by template switching was about one barcoded beta molecule per two T cells. Findings and caveats of the study: Age advanced and TCR beta diversity per million T cells fell, roughly linearly. Donor CMV infection status was unknown, possibly confounding age-related changes in expanded clonotypes.

Primed by a sample-barcoded 5' primer and a J-beta primer mix, a second PCR proceeded for roughly 7 to 11 cycles. In TCRdb, the 5' RACE reads were re-called with MiXCR into one record per CDR3 protein. The sample lists about a million distinct CDR3 sequences; around 48% were seen once. Input material: blood. This sequence originates from a man younger than 45 in good health. The V call is TRBV5-6, the J call TRBJ2-1; 8 positions match TRBD2. CDR3: CASSLTSGYNEQFF. DNA for the CDR3: TGCGCCAGCAGCCTTACTAGCGGATACAATGAGCAGTTCTTC.